These 12 T cell receptor beta chains were all obtained from the same sample, sequenced in a study of T cell responses to AZD1222 COVID-19 vaccine (dated by TCRdb to the early 2020s). The library was built by means of the immunoSEQ multiplex PCR assay. The table comes from immuneACCESS by way of TCRdb, which keeps in-frame sequences with V and J called. Part of the clones is missing from these tables; in studies checked, under half for an unresolved V gene and the rest for unknown reasons. The sample contains about 160,000 clones, approximately 92% of them found a single time. The ten top clones hold about 6.9% of the sample. The label giving this sample's time point can be read as: baseline before first vaccination. The sample in question was peripheral blood, obtained on day 0 of AZD1222 vaccination. The origin of the receptors is an adult in good health.

In its sample, this clone was seen a few times. The rearrangement joins TRBV28 to TRBJ1-4, with 10 bases matching TRBD1. Germline V gene lookup returns CDR1 MDHEN and CDR2 SYDVKM. V lost 5 bases to trimming and J lost 8 bases; unmatched junction nucleotides: 8. The CDR3 is 15 residues long. Here the CDR3 reads CASSQTGTGVEKLFF. Here the CDR3 DNA reads TGTGCCAGCAGTCAAACCGGGACAGGGGTGGAAAAACTGTTTTTT.

J is TRBJ1-3 and V is TRBV18, with TRBD1 as a possible D gene (6 bases). The V end was cut by 0 bases, the J end by 3 bases, with 15 bases between. There are 17 residues in the CDR3. Germline CDR1 is KGHSH and CDR2 is LQKENI. CDR3 loop: CASSPPVGGAGGNTIYF. The DNA for the CDR3 is TGTGCCAGCTCACCACCTGTCGGGGGCGCAGGTGGAAACACCATATATTTT.

V usage is TRBV7-9 and J usage is TRBJ1-1; no firm D call. The CDR3 length is 14 residues. V was cut by 3 bases and J by 2 bases, with 10 bases left in between. Germline-derived CDR1 and CDR2 are SEHNR and FQNEAQ (reference sequence). CDR3 amino acids: CASSLEGDNTEAFF. CDR3 in DNA: TGTGCCAGCAGCTTGGAGGGAGACAACACTGAAGCTTTCTTT.

The chain carries TRBV15 and TRBJ2-3; 13 bases fit TRBD2. The CDR3 is made up of 17 amino acids. V lost 2 bases to trimming and J lost 0 bases; unmatched junction nucleotides: 2. CDR1 and CDR2 from the germline V gene are LNHNV and YYDKDF (reference sequence). CDR3 sequence reads: CATSRQLAGGSTDTQYF. Here the CDR3 DNA reads TGTGCCACCAGCAGACAACTAGCGGGGGGGAGCACAGATACGCAGTATTTT.

This chain connects TRBV11-3 to TRBJ2-1, with 12 bases aligning to TRBD2. The CDR3 is made up of 14 amino acids. V was pared by 4 bases and J by 9 bases, with 4 bases of the junction left unmatched. CDR1 is SGHNT, CDR2 YENEEA, per germline. The CDR3 coding sequence is TGTGCCAGCAGCTCAGGACTAGCGGGGTTTGAGCAGTTCTTC. It specifies CASSSGLAGFEQFF.

This chain joins TRBV27 and TRBJ1-5; TRBD1 might be the D (6 bases). The CDR3 consists of 14 residues. V gave up 8 bases and J gave up 0 bases, with 11 bases separating them. CDR1 and CDR2 (germline): MNHEY, SMNVEV (reference sequence). Written as DNA, the CDR3 is TGTGCCAGCGCCCAGGGGTATAGCAATCAGCCCCAGCATTTT. This translates into CASAQGYSNQPQHF.

The V gene is TRBV11-2, the J gene TRBJ1-2, with a tentative D call TRBD1 (6 bases). Looked up from germline, CDR1 is SGHAT and CDR2 is FQNNGV. The CDR3 totals 15 residues. V was trimmed by 1 base and J by 3 bases, leaving 12 bases between them. The CDR3 nucleotides are TGTGCCAGCAGCTTAGCGCTAGGGGGGTACTATGGCTACACCTTC. Protein sequence: CASSLALGGYYGYTF.

The DNA for the CDR3 is TGTGCCTGGGGGGGTGGAGCTCAGCCCCAGCATTTT. Translated: CAWGGGAQPQHF. The V gene is TRBV30, the J gene TRBJ1-5; D perhaps matches TRBD1 (5 bases). With 5 bases removed from V and 6 bases from J, the gap between germline ends came to 11 bases. Germline values: CDR1 GTSNPN, CDR2 SVGIG (reference sequence). This CDR3 comprises 12 residues.

V gene TRBV2 combines with J gene TRBJ1-5; 7 positions agree with TRBD1. Trimming removed 6 bases from V and 0 bases from J; junction bases left unmatched: 5. Germline V gene data show CDR1 as SNHLY and CDR2 as FYNNEI. The CDR3 has 15 amino acids. The CDR3 loop is CASRTGSYSNQPQHF. The CDR3, as DNA: TGTGCCAGCAGGACAGGGAGCTATAGCAATCAGCCCCAGCATTTT.

The chain couples TRBV4-1 to TRBJ2-2; D remains ambiguous. Per germline, CDR1 MGHRA and CDR2 YSYEKL. The CDR3 is made up of 14 amino acids. The ends were cut back, 1 base at V and 4 bases at J, with 7 bases in the middle. Written as DNA, the CDR3 is TGCGCCAGCAGCCAAGCAAGAGGCACCGGGGAGCTGTTTTTT. It translates to CASSQARGTGELFF.

Written as DNA, the CDR3 is TGTGCCAGCAGCTTAGCCCCGGGACTAGCGGGTAGGGGCACCGGGGAGCTGTTTTTT. It yields the protein CASSLAPGLAGRGTGELFF. The chain recombines TRBV13 with TRBJ2-2; 12 nucleotides agree with TRBD2. CDR3 length: 19 amino acids. The germline CDR1 and CDR2 sequences are PRHDT and FYEKMQ (reference sequence). Trimming at V came to 1 base and at J to 4 bases, leaving 10 bases not matched to a gene.

The rearrangement uses TRBV28 and TRBJ1-4, with D perhaps matching TRBD1 (5 bases). This CDR3 region has 15 residues. Germline assignment: CDR1 MDHEN and CDR2 SYDVKM. V was trimmed by 4 bases and J by 5 bases, leaving 14 bases between them. Here the CDR3 reads CASSSARGVNEKLFF. The CDR3 DNA follows: TGTGCCAGCAGTTCCGCCCGAGGGGTAAATGAAAAACTGTTTTTT.